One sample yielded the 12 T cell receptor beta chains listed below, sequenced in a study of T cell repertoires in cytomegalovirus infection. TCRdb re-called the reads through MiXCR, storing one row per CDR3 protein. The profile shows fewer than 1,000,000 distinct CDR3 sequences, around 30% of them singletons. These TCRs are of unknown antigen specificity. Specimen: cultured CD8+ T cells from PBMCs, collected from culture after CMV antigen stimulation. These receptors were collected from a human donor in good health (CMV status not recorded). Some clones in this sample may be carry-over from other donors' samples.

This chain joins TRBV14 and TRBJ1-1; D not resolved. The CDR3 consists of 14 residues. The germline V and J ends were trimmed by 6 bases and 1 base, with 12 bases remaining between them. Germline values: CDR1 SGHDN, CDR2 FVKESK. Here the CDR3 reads CASRLLGGNTEAFF. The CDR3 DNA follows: TGTGCCAGCAGGTTACTCGGAGGGAACACTGAAGCTTTCTTT.

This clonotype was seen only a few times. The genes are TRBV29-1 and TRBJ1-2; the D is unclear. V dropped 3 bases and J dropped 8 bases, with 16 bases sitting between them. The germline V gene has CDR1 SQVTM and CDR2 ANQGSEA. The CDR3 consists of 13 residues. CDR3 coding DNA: TGCAGCGTTGAGGGCGCAGTCTCCAGCGGCTACACCTTC. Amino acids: CSVEGAVSSGYTF. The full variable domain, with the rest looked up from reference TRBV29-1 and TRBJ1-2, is SAVISQKPSRDICQRGTSLTIQCQVDSQVTMMFWYRQQPGQSLTLIATANQGSEATYESGFVIDKFPISRPNLTFSTLTVSNMSPEDSSIYLCSVEGAVSSGYTFGSGTRLTVV.

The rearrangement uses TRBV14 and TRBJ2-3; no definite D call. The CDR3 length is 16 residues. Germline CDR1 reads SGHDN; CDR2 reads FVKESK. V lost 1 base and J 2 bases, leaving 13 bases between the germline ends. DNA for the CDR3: TGTGCCAGCAGCCAAGTGTTCTCCGGGCTCACAGATACGCAGTATTTT. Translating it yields CASSQVFSGLTDTQYF.

CDR3 region: CASSLAWPPRDTQYF. The CDR3 DNA reads TGTGCCAGCAGCTTGGCCTGGCCGCCCCGGGACACGCAGTATTTT. The rearrangement uses TRBV5-6 and TRBJ2-3, with D perhaps TRBD1 or TRBD2 (5 bases each). The V gene's germline CDR1 is SGHDT and CDR2 YYEEEE. V was pared by 0 bases and J by 9 bases, with 17 bases between. This CDR3 is 15 amino acids long.

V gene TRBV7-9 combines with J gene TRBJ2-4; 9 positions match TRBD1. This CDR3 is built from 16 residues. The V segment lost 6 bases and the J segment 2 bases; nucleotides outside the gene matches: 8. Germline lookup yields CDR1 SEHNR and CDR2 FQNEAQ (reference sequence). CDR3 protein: CASRPTGGESKNIQYF. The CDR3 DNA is TGTGCCAGCAGGCCTACAGGGGGCGAATCCAAAAACATTCAGTACTTC.

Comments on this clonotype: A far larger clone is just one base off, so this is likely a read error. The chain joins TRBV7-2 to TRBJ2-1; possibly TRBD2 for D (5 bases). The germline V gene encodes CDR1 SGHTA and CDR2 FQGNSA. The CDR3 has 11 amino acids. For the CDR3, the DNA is TGTGCCAGCAGCCCTAGCAATGAGCAGATCTTC. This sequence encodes CASSPSNEQIF.

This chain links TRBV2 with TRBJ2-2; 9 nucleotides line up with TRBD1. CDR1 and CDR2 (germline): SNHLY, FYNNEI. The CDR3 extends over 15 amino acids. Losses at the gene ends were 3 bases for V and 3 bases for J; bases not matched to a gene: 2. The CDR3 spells CASSDGTGYTGELFF. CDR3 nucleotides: TGTGCCAGCAGTGACGGGACAGGGTACACCGGGGAGCTGTTTTTT. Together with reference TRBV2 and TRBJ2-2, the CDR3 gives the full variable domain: EPEVTQTPSHQVTQMGQEVILRCVPISNHLYFYWYRQILGQKVEFLVSFYNNEISEKSEIFDDQFSVERPDGSNFTLKIRSTKLEDSAMYFCASSDGTGYTGELFFGEGSRLTVL.

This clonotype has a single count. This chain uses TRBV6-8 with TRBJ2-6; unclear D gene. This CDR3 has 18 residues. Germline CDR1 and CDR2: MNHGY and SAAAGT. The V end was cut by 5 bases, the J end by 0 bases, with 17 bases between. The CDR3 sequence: CASSHGQQRISGANVLTF. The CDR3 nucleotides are TGTGCCAGCAGTCATGGCCAGCAAAGAATCTCTGGGGCCAACGTCCTGACTTTC.

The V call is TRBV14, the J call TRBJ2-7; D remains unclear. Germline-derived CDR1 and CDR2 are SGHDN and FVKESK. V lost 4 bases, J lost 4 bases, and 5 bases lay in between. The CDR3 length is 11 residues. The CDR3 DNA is TGTGCCAGCAGCCGGAAGTACGAGCAGTACTTC. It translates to CASSRKYEQYF.

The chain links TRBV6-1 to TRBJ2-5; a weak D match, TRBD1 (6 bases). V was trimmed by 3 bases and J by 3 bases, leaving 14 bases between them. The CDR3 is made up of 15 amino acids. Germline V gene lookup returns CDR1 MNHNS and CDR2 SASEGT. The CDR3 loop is CASSEGPGVEETQYF. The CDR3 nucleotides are TGTGCCAGCAGTGAGGGCCCAGGGGTGGAAGAGACCCAGTACTTC.

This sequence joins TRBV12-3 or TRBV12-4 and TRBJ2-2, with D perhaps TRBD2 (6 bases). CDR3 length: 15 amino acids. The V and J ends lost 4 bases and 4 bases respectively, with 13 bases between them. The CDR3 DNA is TGTGCCAGCAGTTACTCGGGGGATCCCACCGGGGAGCTGTTTTTT. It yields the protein CASSYSGDPTGELFF.

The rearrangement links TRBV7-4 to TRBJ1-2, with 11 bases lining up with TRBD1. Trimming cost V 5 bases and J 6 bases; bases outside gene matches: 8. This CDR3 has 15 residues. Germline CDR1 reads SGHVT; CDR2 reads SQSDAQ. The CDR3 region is CASSRGQGVTHGYTF. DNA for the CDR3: TGTGCCAGCAGCCGGGGACAGGGGGTAACCCATGGCTACACCTTC.